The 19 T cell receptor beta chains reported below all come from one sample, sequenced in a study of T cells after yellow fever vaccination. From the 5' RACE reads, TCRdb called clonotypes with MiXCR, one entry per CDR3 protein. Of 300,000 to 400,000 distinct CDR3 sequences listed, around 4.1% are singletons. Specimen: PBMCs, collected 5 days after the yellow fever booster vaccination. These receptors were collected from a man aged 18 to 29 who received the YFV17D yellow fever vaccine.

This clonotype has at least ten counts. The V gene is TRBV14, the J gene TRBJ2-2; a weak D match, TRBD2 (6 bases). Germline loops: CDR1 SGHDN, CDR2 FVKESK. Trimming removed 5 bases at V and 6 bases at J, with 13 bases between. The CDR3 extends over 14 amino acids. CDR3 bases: TGTGCCAGCAGCGCCCGACTAGATTCCGGGGAGCTGTTTTTT. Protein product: CASSARLDSGELFF. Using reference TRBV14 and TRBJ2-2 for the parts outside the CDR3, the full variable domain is EAGVTQFPSHSVIEKGQTVTLRCDPISGHDNLYWYRRVMGKEIKFLLHFVKESKQDESGMPNNRFLAERTGGTYSTLKVQPAELEDSGVYFCASSARLDSGELFFGEGSRLTVL.

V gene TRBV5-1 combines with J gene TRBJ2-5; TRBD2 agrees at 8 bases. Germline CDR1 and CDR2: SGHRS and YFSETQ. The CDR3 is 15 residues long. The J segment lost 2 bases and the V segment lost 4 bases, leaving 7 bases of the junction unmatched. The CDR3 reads CASSLQRGRQETQYF. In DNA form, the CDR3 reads TGCGCCAGCAGCCTGCAGCGGGGGCGGCAAGAGACCCAGTACTTC.

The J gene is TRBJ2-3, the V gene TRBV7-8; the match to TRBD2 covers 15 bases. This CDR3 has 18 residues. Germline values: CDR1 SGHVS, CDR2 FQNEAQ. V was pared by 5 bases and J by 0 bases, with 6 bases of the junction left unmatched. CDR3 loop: CASSLGLAGGASTDTQYF. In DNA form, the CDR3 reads TGTGCCAGCAGCCTCGGACTAGCGGGGGGGGCTAGCACAGATACGCAGTATTTT.

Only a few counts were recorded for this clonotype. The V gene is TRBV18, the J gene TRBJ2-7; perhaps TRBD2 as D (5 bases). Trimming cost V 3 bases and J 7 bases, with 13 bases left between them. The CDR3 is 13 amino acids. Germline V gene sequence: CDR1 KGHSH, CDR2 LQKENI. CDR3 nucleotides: TGTGCCAGCTCACCGGGCAGCGGAGGTGAGCAGTACGTC. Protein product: CASSPGSGGEQYV.

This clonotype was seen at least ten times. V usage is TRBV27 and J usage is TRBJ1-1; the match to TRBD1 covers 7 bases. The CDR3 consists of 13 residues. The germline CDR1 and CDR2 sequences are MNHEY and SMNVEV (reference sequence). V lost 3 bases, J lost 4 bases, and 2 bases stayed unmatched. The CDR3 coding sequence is TGTGCCAGCAGTTTCAACAGGGGCACTGAAGCTTTCTTT. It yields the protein CASSFNRGTEAFF.

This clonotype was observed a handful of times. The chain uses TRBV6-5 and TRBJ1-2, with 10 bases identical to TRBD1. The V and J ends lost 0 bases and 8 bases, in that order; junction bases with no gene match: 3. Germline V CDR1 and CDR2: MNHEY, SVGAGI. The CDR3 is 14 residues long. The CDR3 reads CASSYSTGGRGYTF. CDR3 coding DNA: TGTGCCAGCAGTTACTCGACAGGGGGCAGGGGCTACACCTTC.

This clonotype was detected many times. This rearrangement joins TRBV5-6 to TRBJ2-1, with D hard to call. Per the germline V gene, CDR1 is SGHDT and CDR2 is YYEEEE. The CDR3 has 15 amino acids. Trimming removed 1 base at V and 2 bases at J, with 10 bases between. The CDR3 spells CASSLRPGAYNEQFF. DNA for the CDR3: TGTGCCAGCAGCTTGCGTCCAGGAGCCTACAATGAGCAGTTCTTC.

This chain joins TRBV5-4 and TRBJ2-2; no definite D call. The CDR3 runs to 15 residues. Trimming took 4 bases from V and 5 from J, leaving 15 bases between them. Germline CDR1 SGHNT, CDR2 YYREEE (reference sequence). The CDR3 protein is CASSPGWVGTGELFF. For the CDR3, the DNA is TGTGCCAGCAGCCCCGGGTGGGTTGGGACCGGGGAGCTGTTTTTT.

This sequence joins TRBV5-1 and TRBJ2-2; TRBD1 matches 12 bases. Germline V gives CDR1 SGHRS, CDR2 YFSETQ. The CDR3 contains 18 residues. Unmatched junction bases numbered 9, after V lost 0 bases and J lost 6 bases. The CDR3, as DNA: TGCGCCAGCAGCTTGGGACTACCGGGACAGGGGGCTGCCGGGGAGCTGTTTTTT. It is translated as CASSLGLPGQGAAGELFF.

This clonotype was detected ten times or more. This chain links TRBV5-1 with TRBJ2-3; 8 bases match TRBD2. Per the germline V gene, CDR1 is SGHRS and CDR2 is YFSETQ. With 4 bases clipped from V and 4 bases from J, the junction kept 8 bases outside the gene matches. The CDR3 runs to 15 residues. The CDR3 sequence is CASSLRALAADTQYF. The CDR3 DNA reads TGCGCCAGCAGCCTCCGGGCACTAGCGGCAGATACGCAGTATTTT.

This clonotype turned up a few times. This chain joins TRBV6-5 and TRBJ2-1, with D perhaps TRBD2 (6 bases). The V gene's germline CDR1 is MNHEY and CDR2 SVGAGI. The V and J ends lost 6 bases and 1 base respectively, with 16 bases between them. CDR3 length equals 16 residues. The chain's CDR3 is CASRPRAGSSYNEQFF. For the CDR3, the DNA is TGTGCCAGCAGGCCCCGAGCGGGCTCTTCCTACAATGAGCAGTTCTTC.

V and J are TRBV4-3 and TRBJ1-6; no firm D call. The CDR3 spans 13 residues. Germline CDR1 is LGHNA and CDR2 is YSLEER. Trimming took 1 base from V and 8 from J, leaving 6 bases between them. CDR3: CASSQVVYSPLHF. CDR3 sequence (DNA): TGCGCCAGCAGCCAAGTTGTTTATTCACCCCTCCACTTT.

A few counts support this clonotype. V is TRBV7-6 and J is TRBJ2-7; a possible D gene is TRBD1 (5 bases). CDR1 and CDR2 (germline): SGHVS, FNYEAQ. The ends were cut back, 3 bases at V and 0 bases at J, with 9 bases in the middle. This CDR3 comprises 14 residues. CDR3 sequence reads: CASSFLQDSYEQYF. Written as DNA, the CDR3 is TGTGCCAGCAGCTTTTTACAGGACTCCTACGAGCAGTACTTC.

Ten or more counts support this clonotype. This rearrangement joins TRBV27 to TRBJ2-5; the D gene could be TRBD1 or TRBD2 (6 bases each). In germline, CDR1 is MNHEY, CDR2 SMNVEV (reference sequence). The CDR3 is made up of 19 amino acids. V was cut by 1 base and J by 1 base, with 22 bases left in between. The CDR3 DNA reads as TGTGCCAGCAGTTTATTGGGCCGGGGGCCCGAATCCCCCCAAGAGACCCAGTACTTC. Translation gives CASSLLGRGPESPQETQYF.

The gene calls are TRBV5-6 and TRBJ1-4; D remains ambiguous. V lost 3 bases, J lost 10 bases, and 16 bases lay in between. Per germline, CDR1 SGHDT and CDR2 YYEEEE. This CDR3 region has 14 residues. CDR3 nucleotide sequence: TGTGCCAGCAGCTCGATATGGACCGGCGGAAAACTGTTTTTT. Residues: CASSSIWTGGKLFF.

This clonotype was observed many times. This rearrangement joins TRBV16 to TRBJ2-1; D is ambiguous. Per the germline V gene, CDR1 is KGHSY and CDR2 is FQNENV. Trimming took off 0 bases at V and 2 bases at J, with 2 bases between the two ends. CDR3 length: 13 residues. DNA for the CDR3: TGTGCCAGCAGCCAATCGACCTACAATGAGCAGTTCTTC. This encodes CASSQSTYNEQFF.

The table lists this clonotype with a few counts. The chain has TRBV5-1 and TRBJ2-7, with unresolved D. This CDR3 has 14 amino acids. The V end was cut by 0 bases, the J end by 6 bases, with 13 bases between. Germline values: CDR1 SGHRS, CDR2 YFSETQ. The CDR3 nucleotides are TGCGCCAGCAGCTTGGGCGCCTCTCCCATCGAGCAGTACTTC. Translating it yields CASSLGASPIEQYF.

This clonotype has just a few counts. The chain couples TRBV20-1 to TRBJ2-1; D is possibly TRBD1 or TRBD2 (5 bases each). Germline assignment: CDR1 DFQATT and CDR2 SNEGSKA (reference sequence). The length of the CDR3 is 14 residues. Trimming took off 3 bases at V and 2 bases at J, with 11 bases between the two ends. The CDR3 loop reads CSASAGSPYNEQFF. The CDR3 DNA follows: TGCAGTGCTAGTGCAGGGAGTCCCTACAATGAGCAGTTCTTC.

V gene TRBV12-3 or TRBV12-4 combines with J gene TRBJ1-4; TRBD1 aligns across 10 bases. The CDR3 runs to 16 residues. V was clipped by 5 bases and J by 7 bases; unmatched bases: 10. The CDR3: CASSRQGARIFEKLFF. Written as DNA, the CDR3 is TGTGCCAGCAGTCGACAGGGGGCGCGGATATTTGAAAAACTGTTTTTT.